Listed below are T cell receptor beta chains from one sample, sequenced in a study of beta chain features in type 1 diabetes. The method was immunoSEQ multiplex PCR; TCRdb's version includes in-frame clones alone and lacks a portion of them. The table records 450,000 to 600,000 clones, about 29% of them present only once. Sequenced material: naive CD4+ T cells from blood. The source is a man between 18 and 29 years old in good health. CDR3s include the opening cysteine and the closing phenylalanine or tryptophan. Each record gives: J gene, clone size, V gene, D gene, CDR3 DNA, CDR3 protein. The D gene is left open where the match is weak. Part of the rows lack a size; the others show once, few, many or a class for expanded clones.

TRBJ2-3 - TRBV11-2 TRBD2 TGTGCCAGCAGCTATATGGCCGGGGGACTAGGAACAGATACGCAGTATTTT CASSYMAGGLGTDTQYF
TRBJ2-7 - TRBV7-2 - TGTGCCAGCAGCATCCCGGGACTCCTCTACGAGCAGTACTTC CASSIPGLLYEQYF
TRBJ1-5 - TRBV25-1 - TGTGCCAGCAGTGAATATGGCAATCAGCCCCAGCATTTT CASSEYGNQPQHF
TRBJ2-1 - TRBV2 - TGTGCCAGCACTGGCGGGACCTCTTACAATGAGCAGTTCTTC CASTGGTSYNEQFF
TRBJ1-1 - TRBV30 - TGTGCCTGGAGTGTATCAGTAAGAGGGAACACTGAAGCTTTCTTT CAWSVSVRGNTEAFF
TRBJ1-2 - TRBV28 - TGTGCCAGCAGTACTCCAAAAGGTGGTACCTATGGCTACACCTTC CASSTPKGGTYGYTF
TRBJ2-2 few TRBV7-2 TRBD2 TGTGCCAGCAGCTCCCGCACGCTAGCGGGAGTCACCGGGGAGCTGTTTTTT CASSSRTLAGVTGELFF
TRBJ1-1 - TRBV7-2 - TGTGCCAGCAGCCTCAGGGACAATGAAGCTTTCTTT CASSLRDNEAFF
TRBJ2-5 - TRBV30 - TGTGCCTGGAGTGACAGGGTAGGCGTATCGGAGACCCAGTACTTC CAWSDRVGVSETQYF
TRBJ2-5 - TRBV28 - TGTGCCAGCACCACCCCGGGCCAAGAGACCCAGTACTTC CASTTPGQETQYF
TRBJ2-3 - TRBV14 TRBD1 TGTGCCAGCAGCCAGATACAGGGGGCCGCAGATACGCAGTATTTT CASSQIQGAADTQYF
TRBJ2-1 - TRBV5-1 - TGCGCCAGCAGCTTGGATAGGAGCGTCTCCTACAATGAGCAGTTCTTC CASSLDRSVSYNEQFF
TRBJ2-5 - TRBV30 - TGTGCCTGGCTACCGGGACAAGGTTCCGAAGAGACCCAGTACTTC CAWLPGQGSEETQYF
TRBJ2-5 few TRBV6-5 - TGTGCCAGCAGTACAGGGTTGGGGGAGACCCAGTACTTC CASSTGLGETQYF
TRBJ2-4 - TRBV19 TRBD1 TGTGCCAGTAGTCGAGACAGGGGTATAAGAGACATTCAGTACTTC CASSRDRGIRDIQYF
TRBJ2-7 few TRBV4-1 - TGCGCCAGCAGCGGATACGGGGGAAGCTACGAGCAGTACTTC CASSGYGGSYEQYF
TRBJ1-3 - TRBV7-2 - TGTGCCAGCAGCTTAGCGGCGGTAAACTCTGGAAACACCATATATTTT CASSLAAVNSGNTIYF
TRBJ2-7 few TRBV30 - TGTGCCTGGAGTCGGGGGCCCTCCTACGAGCAGTACTTC CAWSRGPSYEQYF
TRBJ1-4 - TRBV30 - TGTGCCTCCAAGGGACGGGTATGGGAGGATGAAAAACTGTTTTTT CASKGRVWEDEKLFF
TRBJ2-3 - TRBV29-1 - TGCAGCGTTGCTAGCACAGATACGCAGTATTTT CSVASTDTQYF
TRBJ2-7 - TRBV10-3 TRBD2 TGTGCCATCAGTGAGTCAAAGAGCGGGAGTAACGAGCAGTACTTC CAISESKSGSNEQYF
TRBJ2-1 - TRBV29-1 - TGCAGCGCCGGGCCTCCTAAGGGGGGCGAGCAGTTCTTC CSAGPPKGGEQFF
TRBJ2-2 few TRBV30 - TGTGCCTGGAGCCACAGAATAGAGAACACCGGGGAGCTGTTTTTT CAWSHRIENTGELFF
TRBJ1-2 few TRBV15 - TGTGCCACCAGCAGCGGCAACTATGGCTACACCTTC CATSSGNYGYTF
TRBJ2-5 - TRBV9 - TGTGCCAGCAGCGTAGAGTACCAAGAGACCCAGTACTTC CASSVEYQETQYF
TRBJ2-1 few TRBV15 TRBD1 TGTGCCACCAGCAGCCGGGACAGGGGGTGGAATGAGCAGTTCTTC CATSSRDRGWNEQFF
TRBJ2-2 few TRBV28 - TGTGCCAGCAGAACTAGGGGCGGCAGGGTGAACACCGGGGAGCTGTTTTTT CASRTRGGRVNTGELFF
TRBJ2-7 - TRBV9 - TGTGCCAGCAGCGTTACGGCAGCTTCCTACGAGCAGTACTTC CASSVTAASYEQYF
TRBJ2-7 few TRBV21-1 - TGTGCCAGCAGCACCCACGGACAGCTCCTCTCCTACGAGCAGTACTTC CASSTHGQLLSYEQYF
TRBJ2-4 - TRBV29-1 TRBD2 TGCAGCGTTGAAGGTAGCGGGACCAAAAACATTCAGTACTTC CSVEGSGTKNIQYF
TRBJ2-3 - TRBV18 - TGTGCCAGCTCACCACTAGTATCGGCAGATACGCAGTATTTT CASSPLVSADTQYF
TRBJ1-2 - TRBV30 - TGTGCCTGGAGCCCCGACAGCATCCTCTATGGCTACACCTTC CAWSPDSILYGYTF
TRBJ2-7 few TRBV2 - TGTGCCAGCAGTGAAAATTTCTACGAGCAGTACTTC CASSENFYEQYF
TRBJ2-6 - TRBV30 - TGTGCCTACACACAGGGCGCCAGCTCTGGGGCCAACGTCCTGACTTTC CAYTQGASSGANVLTF
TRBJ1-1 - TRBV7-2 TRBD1 TGTGCCAGCAGCTTAGTACAGGGGAGCGTTGCGACTGAAGCTTTCTTT CASSLVQGSVATEAFF
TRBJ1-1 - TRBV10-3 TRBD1 TGTGCCATCAGTGAGCGGGACAGGGAAACTGAAGCTTTCTTT CAISERDRETEAFF
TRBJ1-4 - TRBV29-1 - TGCAGCGTTGAAGATCCGGTGGGAGAAAAACTGTTTTTT CSVEDPVGEKLFF
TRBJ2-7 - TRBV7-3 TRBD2 TGTGCCAGCAGCCCGAGCCCAGGACTAGCGGGAGCCGAGCAGTACTTC CASSPSPGLAGAEQYF
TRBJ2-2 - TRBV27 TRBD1 TGTGCCAGCGGGGTACAGGGGGCGGACGGGGAGCTGTTTTTT CASGVQGADGELFF
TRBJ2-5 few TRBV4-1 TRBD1 TGCGCCTCTGGACAGGGCGTGGAAGAGACCCAGTACTTC CASGQGVEETQYF